The clone carrying this T cell receptor (beta chain) counts as medium-sized. Antigen: not known. This entry is derived from a study of vaccination and CD4 T cells after COVID-19. Study-wide points: Reactive clonotype counts went from median roughly 20 after infection to about 37 after vaccination, nonsignificantly.

Researchers used the Oncomine TCR Beta short-read assay to sequence DNA from cultured CD4+ T cells. Genomic DNA was extracted from cultured CD4+ T cells. TCRdb passed the PCR reads through MiXCR, listing each CDR3 protein once. The sample records more than 10,000 distinct CDR3 sequences, 70% to 80% being singletons. V was clipped by 6 bases and J by 1 base, with 13 bases between them. Germline values: CDR1 MNHEY, CDR2 SMNVEV (reference sequence). CDR3 length: 15 amino acids. Treatment here: approximately 9-day PBMC culture with coronavirus spike peptide pools or control peptides (ViraFEST assay). T cells were expanded with peptide pools, and expanded clonotypes were identified by TCR sequencing. Negative selection was the method that isolated CD4+ T cells after 10 days of culture.

This rearrangement joins TRBV27 to TRBJ2-1, with D perhaps TRBD1 (6 bases). The sequence was obtained from a human donor who had recovered from COVID-19. The source material was CD4+ T cells from blood, cultured in vitro. The CDR3 DNA reads TGTGCCAGCAGCCGGACAGCCGGATCCTACAATGAGCAGTTCTTC. Its protein is CASSRTAGSYNEQFF.